This TCR beta chain is drawn from a study of identical twins. One entry per CDR3 protein results from TCRdb running MiXCR on the 5' RACE reads. The sample gives under 500,000 distinct CDR3 sequences, roughly an eighth of which show up once; around 0.98% is in the top ten. The CDR3 loop spans 14 amino acids. The V end lost 10 bases, the J end lost 5 bases, and 21 bases lay between the germline ends. Germline CDR1 SGHRS, CDR2 YFSETQ. These data were also reused for a study on yellow fever vaccine responses in identical twins.

Source material: CD4+ T cells sorted from blood. This chain joins TRBV5-1 and TRBJ2-5; no clear D. The clonotype comes from a woman aged 18-29 years in good health. CDR3 nucleotide sequence: TGCGCCTCCACGGGCGGATCTAGAGGCGAGACCCAGTACTTC. Residues: CASTGGSRGETQYF.